This is a list of T cell receptor beta chains from one sample in a study of spatial heterogeneity in lung cancer. MiXCR, applied by TCRdb to the 5' RACE reads, yields one record per CDR3 protein. The sample holds more than 60,000 distinct CDR3 sequences, under 8.5% seen once. The specimen was PBMCs, collected at surgery. The origin of the receptors is a male donor with early-stage non-small cell lung cancer. CDR3s include the opening cysteine and the closing phenylalanine or tryptophan. The order of the fields is CDR3 length, D gene, J gene, V gene, clone size, CDR3 DNA, CDR3 protein. D genes are given only for firm matches. A clone size is listed for some rows: how often the clone was seen (once, few, many), or a class if it is expanded.

16	.	TRBJ2-7	TRBV4-2	.	TGTGCCAGCAGTACCCCGGGACCAGGGGACTTTGGAGAGCAGTACTTC	CASSTPGPGDFGEQYF
11	.	TRBJ2-5	TRBV30	.	TGTGCCGGTAGGGCCGGAGAGACCCAGTACTTC	CAGRAGETQYF
14	TRBD2	TRBJ2-1	TRBV6-2/TRBV6-3	many	TGTGCCAGCAGTAGGGGGACTAGGATCTCAGGGAAGTTCTTC	CASSRGTRISGKFF
13	TRBD1	TRBJ1-1	TRBV5-1	.	TGCGCCAGCAGCTTGGACGTACAGGGGAAAGCTTTCTTT	CASSLDVQGKAFF
13	.	TRBJ2-1	TRBV7-9	.	TGTGCCAGCAGCCCAACCTCCTACAATGAGCAGTTCTTC	CASSPTSYNEQFF
14	.	TRBJ2-3	TRBV16	.	TGTGCCAGCAGCCAATCTGGGGCTGTGGATACGCAGTATTTT	CASSQSGAVDTQYF
13	TRBD2	TRBJ2-1	TRBV4-2	.	TGTGCCAGTAGAGCGGGAGGGTACAATGAGCAGTTCTTC	CASRAGGYNEQFF
13	.	TRBJ1-4	TRBV2	many	TGTGCCAGCGGGGAGACACCCAGTGAAAAACTGTTTTTT	CASGETPSEKLFF
14	TRBD1	TRBJ2-6	TRBV2	few	TGTGCCAGGGGGACAGCCTCTGGGGCCAACGTCCTGACTTTC	CARGTASGANVLTF
16	.	TRBJ1-3	TRBV7-6	many	TGTGCCAGCAGTTCCTCTCCCTCGTTCTCTGGAAACACCATATATTTT	CASSSSPSFSGNTIYF
15	.	TRBJ1-4	TRBV9	.	TGTGCCAGCAGTCGCAGGGCATTGTCTAATGAAAAACTGTTTTTT	CASSRRALSNEKLFF
11	.	TRBJ1-1	TRBV7-8	many	TGTGCCAGCAGCTTGGACACTGAAGCTTTCTTT	CASSLDTEAFF
15	TRBD2	TRBJ2-7	TRBV6-6	.	TGTGCCAGCAGTCCCGGGACTAGCATTCCCTACGAGCAGTACTTC	CASSPGTSIPYEQYF
14	.	TRBJ1-5	TRBV6-1	many	TGTGCCAGCAGCGTAGCCTGGGGCGGCCAGCCCCAGCATTTT	CASSVAWGGQPQHF
18	TRBD2	TRBJ2-3	TRBV7-9	.	TGTGCCAGCAGCACCCTGCCGGGACTAGCGGGGCGCACAGATACGCAGTATTTT	CASSTLPGLAGRTDTQYF
12	.	TRBJ1-2	TRBV2	many	TGTGCCAGCAGGGGAGATAACTATGGCTACACCTTC	CASRGDNYGYTF
12	.	TRBJ2-5	TRBV4-1	.	TGCGCCAGCAGCCAACCATATGGCACCCAGTACTTC	CASSQPYGTQYF
15	TRBD1	TRBJ1-2	TRBV5-1	once	TGCGCCAGCAGCCCTGGGACAGGGGGCGGCTATGGCTACACCTTC	CASSPGTGGGYGYTF
15	.	TRBJ2-3	TRBV18	many	TGTGCCAGCTCACCCCAGGGTTTAGCCACAGATACGCAGTATTTT	CASSPQGLATDTQYF
17	TRBD2	TRBJ2-1	TRBV10-3	many	TGTGCCATCAGCCCCCAGTTAGGACGAGGGACTACAATGAAGCAGTTCTTC	CAISPQLGRGTTMKQFF
13	.	TRBJ1-1	TRBV6-5	few	TGTGCCAGCAGTATGGGAGGGAACACTGAAGCTTTCTTT	CASSMGGNTEAFF
13	TRBD1	TRBJ2-7	TRBV19	.	TGTGCCACCTGCGCGGACAGGATGTCCGAGCAGTACTTC	CATCADRMSEQYF
13	.	TRBJ2-4	TRBV6-5	.	TGTGCCAGCAGTTACTCGATCTATGGACTTCAGTGCTTC	CASSYSIYGLQCF